Here is one TCR beta chain with its context. Its target antigen remains unknown. Within one base of it there is no much larger clone, and no base qualities were kept. The germline V gene encodes CDR1 MNHEY and CDR2 SVGAGI. At the junction V is shortened by 6 bases and J by 0 bases, with 8 bases in between. There are 13 amino acids in the CDR3, from cysteine to phenylalanine inclusive. CDR3 DNA only is kept here, 39 bases in frame from base 1. These data are taken from a study of cytomegalovirus exposure and HLA in healthy donors (dated by TCRdb to 2015 to 2018). At the level of the whole study: An earlier analysis of some 550 of the donors reported approximately 270 Gb of sequence data and around 110 million unique TCR beta sequences from 150 million to 200 million T cells. The study aimed to test whether signatures of past pathogen exposure could be identified by cataloging public T cell receptors. Of the approximately 400 genotyped donors, 80% to 90% were placed in the genetic ancestry cluster associated with self-reported Caucasian donors. HLA typing covered class I and class II loci at four-digit resolution. The number of donors typed differed by locus, with roughly 629-640 for A, B, C, DRB1 and DQB1, roughly 550 for DQA1, approximately 570 for DPA1, and 472 for DPB1. The T cell repertoires of around 670 subjects were profiled by immunosequencing and related to cytomegalovirus serostatus. Among almost 400 genotyped donors of the cohort, an average of around 240,000 unique TCR beta nucleotide sequences were sequenced per donor, approximately 20% of them non-productive. An early release that covered about 600 HLA-typed donors contained about 300 gigabases of sequencing data and tens of millions of unique TCR sequences. Rather than using new phenotypic data, the later analysis identified candidate immune exposures from TCR beta sequences and from how often those sequences occurred across donors. Because of strong linkage in the cohort, five DR-DQ haplotypes were treated as single units for association and clustering. To predict cytomegalovirus infection status, the study combined high-throughput TCR immunosequencing, statistical association of individual TCRs with disease status, and machine learning. Besides the first cohort of hundreds of subjects, a separate validation cohort made up of roughly 130 different subjects was used. A later analysis re-examined previously published TCR beta repertoires from more than 650 donors and added high-resolution HLA genotyping to investigate patterns of TCR occurrence. Alongside the repertoire data, information on donor age, sex, ethnicity and CMV serostatus was compiled. In a later genetic analysis, genome-wide SNP genotypes for about 55% of the roughly 700 donors were used, and that subset was treated as a discovery cohort. Every repertoire in the discovery cohort had been generated on one and the same sequencing platform. An earlier analysis of 500 to 750 of the donors applied high-throughput TCR beta sequencing to assess whether each TCR beta V gene segment acted as functional or pseudogenic. Broad study findings and their caveats: A group of highly shared sequence variants was considered likely to be a technical artifact of the sequencing pipeline. Cytomegalovirus status was reported to be diagnosed by the classifier with high specificity and sensitivity in both the original and validation cohorts. In vitro tests confirmed that a few of the cytomegalovirus-associated TCR beta chains recognize cytomegalovirus antigens. In a later analysis, several top co-occurrence clusters were reported to appear linked to parvovirus B19, influenza, CMV and Epstein-Barr virus. A further reported finding was that TCR beta sequences accurately predicted the HLA-A and HLA-B alleles for most subjects in the first cohort. The presence/absence analyses assumed that sequencing depth was roughly uniform across donors, and that assumption may not be true. Because some donors lacked HLA typing at each locus, the association tests relied only on the typed subset. Strong co-occurrence of HLA alleles, especially DR and DQ, made assigning TCR associations to individual alleles difficult. An earlier analysis of approximately 530 of the donors showed that most TCR beta V segments appeared in productive rearrangements either about 87% or about 30% of the time, which broadly matched IMGT annotations. A later analysis found that HLA-associated TCR beta chains were more clonally expanded and had lower generation probabilities than equally common non-associated chains. According to a later analysis, TCR association rates differed among HLA loci, with DRB1 alleles showing the most associated TCRs and HLA-C alleles showing the fewest. According to the authors, the approach could potentially be generalized to other disease states and immunological phenotypes. At a false discovery rate of 0.05, a later analysis linked fewer than 20,000 TCR beta sequences to specific HLA alleles. Linkage disequilibrium might explain the correlated functional status among segregating V segments, but an unknown experimental factor could not be ruled out. According to a later analysis, most CMV-associated TCR beta chains appeared to be HLA-restricted, and the HLA associations seemed to be driven largely by CMV exposure. Most TCR sequences were observed very rarely across donors, whereas some public TCRs were present in many individuals. Some IMGT-functional V segments, including TRBV6-2 and TRBV6-3, could not be told apart with the 87-base-pair reads, so those segments were excluded. A total of 164 TCR beta chains were listed by the study as associated with cytomegalovirus. Only TCR beta chains were sequenced in this cohort, and the absence of alpha or paired-chain data limited detectable features. In a later genetic analysis, a missense DCLRE1C variant was associated with V-gene and J-gene trimming of TCR beta chains, and the association was replicated in an independent cohort. A later genetic analysis reported fewer N-insertions in productive TCRs among donors in an Asian-associated ancestry cluster than the roughly 700-donor mean. For the cohort, immune exposure information was limited to CMV serostatus. Because counts were too low, roughly 18 rarely observed V segments, including chromosome 9 orphons, were left out of the earlier analysis of about 620 of the donors.

The library relied on the immunoSEQ multiplex PCR assay. For the multiplex PCR, a mixture combining 60 forward primers for TCR Vbeta segments and 13 reverse primers for TCR Jbeta segments was used. The CDR3 region of rearranged TCR beta genes was amplified from genomic DNA with a multiplex PCR assay. The amplified TCR beta libraries were sequenced on the Illumina HiSeq System as 87-base-pair reads. Turning to the authors' computational methods: In a later analysis, around 80 million unique TCR beta chains were counted across the roughly 610 repertoires, and around 10 million of these chains were shared by at least two donors. Raw reads were error-corrected and collapsed into unique sequences by a nearest-neighbor algorithm in which closely related sequences were merged to remove PCR and sequencing errors. To assign V, D and J gene segments, CDR3 sequences were aligned to IMGT reference sequences. For a sequence to be retained, a match of at least six nucleotides to both a V gene segment and a J gene segment was required. A rearrangement counted as productive if the CDR3 had no stop codons and remained in frame with V and J, and every other rearrangement counted as non-productive. CDR3 was defined by IMGT convention, running from the second conserved V-encoded cysteine to the conserved J-encoded phenylalanine. In an earlier analysis of more than 550 of the donors, sequences lacking an unambiguous match to a single V gene segment were excluded. In an earlier analysis of several hundred of the donors, V segments were called functional above 56.7% productive rearrangements and were called segregating when the between-donor standard deviation exceeded 5%. To diagnose cytomegalovirus status from the catalog of TCR beta chain sequences, a statistical classification framework was built. In a later analysis, V and J genes were assigned by comparing TCR nucleotide sequences against IMGT/GENE-DB human TR gene sequences. A later analysis assigned CDR3 sequences and most-parsimonious VDJ recombination scenarios with the TCRdist pipeline. In a later analysis, every TCR beta chain was defined by the combination of its CDR3 amino acid sequence and its V-gene family, and reads without a unique V-gene family were dropped. To address suspected cross-contamination and a sequencing artifact, a later analysis removed a few hundred highly shared, low-generation-probability nucleotide sequences. In a later analysis, a clonal expansion index was calculated for each public chain from normalized within-repertoire ranks of inferred template counts. In a later analysis, generation probabilities were computed using a VDJ recombination model fitted to out-of-frame rearrangements, and the results were checked against IGoR. A later analysis scored TCR-TCR, TCR-HLA and TCR-CMV co-occurrence with hypergeometric tests, applying a repertoire-size bias correction to TCR pairs. False discovery rates were estimated in a later analysis by permuting HLA or CMV assignments 20 times. A later analysis grouped co-occurring TCRs with DBSCAN, adding TCRdist sequence similarity when clustering within HLA-allele-positive subsets. Co-occurrence clustering excluded repertoires with fewer than 30,000 or more than 120,000 public chains, plus five with anomalous nucleotide sharing. The clones in this table, taken by TCRdb from immuneACCESS, are in-frame only. Not every clone is retained; where verified, under half of the shortfall comes from an unresolved V gene, and the cause of the rest is unknown. The V and J calls and the clone size are those of that table, but D and trimming were determined from the DNA. The sample contains some 75,000 clones, around 78% of them found a single time. Clones ranked in the top ten supply 5.5% to 6% of the sample.

The cohort comprised around 700 healthy bone marrow donors. At the time of sampling, every cohort member was nominally healthy, though immune exposures that went unrecorded were likely present. The donor was CMV seropositive and belonged to the group of over 250 seropositive cohort members. A peripheral blood sample was provided by each donor, and peripheral blood mononuclear cells were used for TCR beta sequencing. The Qiagen DNeasy Blood Extraction Kit was used to extract genomic DNA from the blood cell samples. Material: PBMCs. The receptor was derived from a man in his late teens or twenties in good health and CMV-seropositive. Recombination connected TRBV6-5 to TRBJ1-1; there is no confident call for the D gene. The base sequence is TGTGCCAGCAGGGAAACAGTGAACACTGAAGCTTTCTTT. Its translation is CASRETVNTEAFF.